Each of the 27 T cell receptor beta chains below was sequenced from the same sample in a study of blood T cell repertoires in COVID-19. Clones were read by immunoSEQ multiplex PCR, and TCRdb kept only the in-frame ones, dropping some. The data hold some 100,000 clones, with around 90% observed a single time. The sequenced sample was peripheral blood. Source of these receptors: a woman in her seventies with acute or convalescent COVID-19.

The rearrangement joins TRBV15 to TRBJ2-1, with 7 positions matching TRBD2. Germline CDR1 and CDR2: LNHNV and YYDKDF (reference sequence). The CDR3 length is 16 residues. J was trimmed by 0 bases and V by 1 base; bases with no gene match: 3. The CDR3 reads CATSRGWGGSYNEQFF. CDR3 coding DNA: TGTGCCACCAGCAGAGGCTGGGGGGGCTCCTACAATGAGCAGTTCTTC.

This clone has only a few counts. DNA for the CDR3: TGCAGAGGCAGGGACACTGAAGCTTTCTTT. It encodes CRGRDTEAFF. This chain connects TRBV20-1 to TRBJ1-1; maybe TRBD1 (5 bases). The germline V gene encodes CDR1 DFQATT and CDR2 SNEGSKA (reference sequence). The CDR3 spans 10 residues.

In nucleotides, the CDR3 is TGTGCCAGCAGCTTAGATCGGGATAGGGCAGGTAGGGCGGGCGAGACCCAGTACTTC. Amino acid sequence: CASSLDRDRAGRAGETQYF. This chain links TRBV11-2 with TRBJ2-5, with D tentatively TRBD2 (5 bases). The germline V gene encodes CDR1 SGHAT and CDR2 FQNNGV. This CDR3 is built from 19 residues. The germline V and J ends were trimmed by 0 bases and 5 bases, with 25 bases remaining between them. Drawing the rest from reference TRBV11-2 and TRBJ2-5, the complete variable domain is EAGVAQSPRYKIIEKRQSVAFWCNPISGHATLYWYQQILGQGPKLLIQFQNNGVVDDSQLPKDRFSAERLKGVDSTLKIQPAKLEDSAVYLCASSLDRDRAGRAGETQYFGPGTRLLVL.

The V and J genes are TRBV28 and TRBJ2-3, with 10 bases lining up with TRBD1. J was trimmed by 6 bases and V by 5 bases; bases with no gene match: 8. Germline CDR1 MDHEN, CDR2 SYDVKM. This CDR3 is built from 15 residues. The CDR3 here is CASSPGQGVLDTQYF. The CDR3 DNA is TGTGCCAGCAGTCCCGGACAGGGGGTGTTGGATACGCAGTATTTT.

This chain joins TRBV5-1 and TRBJ1-6; 10 positions match TRBD1. From germline, CDR1 is SGHRS and CDR2 YFSETQ. V trimming: 0 bases; J trimming: 8 bases; junction bases outside the gene matches: 8. The CDR3 is 17 amino acids. The CDR3 DNA reads TGCGCCAGCAGCTTGGATCCAACCGGGACAGGGGATTCACCCCTCCACTTT. Translation gives CASSLDPTGTGDSPLHF.

The chain has TRBV27 and TRBJ2-1, with 7 bases matching TRBD1. The CDR3 length is 17 residues. Germline CDR1 and CDR2: MNHEY and SMNVEV (reference sequence). Trimming at V came to 5 bases and at J to 0 bases, leaving 10 bases not matched to a gene. The CDR3: CASSQARQGSSYNEQFF. CDR3 bases: TGTGCCAGCAGTCAAGCCAGACAGGGAAGCTCCTACAATGAGCAGTTCTTC.

The J gene is TRBJ2-7, the V gene TRBV6-1; TRBD1 agrees at 7 bases. Per germline, CDR1 MNHNS and CDR2 SASEGT. The CDR3 spans 13 residues. CDR3 residues: CASREGGRWEQYV. CDR3 in DNA: TGTGCCAGCAGAGAAGGGGGCCGTTGGGAGCAGTACGTC.

The genes are TRBV7-9 and TRBJ1-2; TRBD1 matches at 8 bases. CDR1 is SEHNR and CDR2 is FQNEAQ in the germline V gene (reference sequence). V gave up 5 bases and J gave up 8 bases; unmatched junction bases: 16. The CDR3 totals 16 residues. The CDR3 DNA is TGTGCCAGCAGCCGTCTTAGTCTGGGAGGACAGGGAGGCTACACCTTC. It is translated as CASSRLSLGGQGGYTF.

Turning to this clone: This CDR3 is also generated by other DNA sequences in the sample. The CDR3, as DNA: TGCGCCAGCAGCCCCGGACTAGCGGGGGGCACAGATACGCAGTATTTT. Translation: CASSPGLAGGTDTQYF. J is TRBJ2-3 and V is TRBV5-1; 13 bases line up with TRBD2. Germline V gene lookup returns CDR1 SGHRS and CDR2 YFSETQ. This CDR3 contains 16 residues. V was pared by 4 bases and J by 1 base, with 3 bases of the junction left unmatched.

The chain couples TRBV6-5 to TRBJ1-6; 9 bases match TRBD1. The CDR3 spans 14 residues. V lost 6 bases to trimming and J lost 10 bases; unmatched junction nucleotides: 7. The germline gives CDR1 MNHEY, CDR2 SVGAGI. CDR3 amino acids: CASSPGTGRSPLHF. CDR3 nucleotides: TGTGCCAGCAGCCCCGGGACAGGGCGATCACCCCTCCACTTT.

V gene TRBV5-1 combines with J gene TRBJ2-5, with TRBD2 identical over 8 bases. Germline-derived CDR1 and CDR2 are SGHRS and YFSETQ. This CDR3 contains 16 residues. The ends lost 4 bases at V and 0 bases at J; junction bases unmatched: 8. The CDR3 sequence: CASSSRLASYQETQYF. The DNA of the CDR3 is TGCGCCAGCAGCAGCCGACTAGCGAGCTACCAAGAGACCCAGTACTTC.

V gene TRBV6-6 combines with J gene TRBJ1-5; 9 bases agree with TRBD1. CDR3 size: 18 residues. CDR1 is MNHNY, CDR2 SVGAGI, per germline (reference sequence). V shed 5 bases and J 7 bases; nucleotides not matched to a gene: 18. CDR3 region: CASSPFSGTGYGGQPQHF. As DNA, the CDR3 is TGTGCCAGCAGTCCCTTCTCCGGGACAGGGTACGGTGGGCAGCCCCAGCATTTT.

The chain combines TRBV28 with TRBJ1-2; no firm D call. Between the trimmed V and J ends, which lost 7 bases and 4 bases, there was a span of 13 bases. The CDR3 consists of 13 residues. Germline V lookup: CDR1 MDHEN, CDR2 SYDVKM. The CDR3 sequence: CASIRPGGYGYTF. The DNA for the CDR3 is TGTGCCAGCATCCGACCTGGCGGCTATGGCTACACCTTC.

The genes are TRBV3-1 (or the pseudogene TRBV3-2) and TRBJ2-1, with TRBD2 matching over 9 bases. The germline V gene encodes CDR1 LGHDT and CDR2 YNNKEL (reference sequence). This CDR3 contains 17 residues. V gave up 2 bases and J gave up 8 bases; unmatched junction bases: 13. The CDR3 nucleotides read TGTGCCAGCAGCCAATTCGGCGGGGGGGCCCGGAGTGATGAGCAGTTCTTC. It translates to CASSQFGGGARSDEQFF.

J is TRBJ2-1 and V is TRBV6-1; 7 bases agree with TRBD1. Germline loops: CDR1 MNHNS, CDR2 SASEGT. CDR3 length: 15 residues. V lost 2 bases and J lost 4; bases outside the gene matches: 5. The CDR3 DNA reads as TGTGCCAGCAGTGAACAGGGGGTCCCTTACAATGAGCAGTTCTTC. Protein: CASSEQGVPYNEQFF.

V usage is TRBV9 and J usage is TRBJ2-2; TRBD1 might be the D (6 bases). Germline V gives CDR1 SGDLS, CDR2 YYNGEE. V lost 4 bases and J 3 bases, leaving 16 bases between the germline ends. The CDR3 extends over 16 amino acids. CDR3 nucleotides: TGTGCCAGCAGCCCCACCGGGACAAAGGACACCGGGGAGCTGTTTTTT. Residues: CASSPTGTKDTGELFF.

The V and J genes are TRBV10-3 and TRBJ2-7; 8 bases match TRBD2. Unmatched junction bases numbered 8, after V lost 5 bases and J lost 5 bases. The germline V gene encodes CDR1 ENHRY and CDR2 SYGVKD. This CDR3 comprises 14 residues. The CDR3 loop is CAISRGGRVNEQYF. For the CDR3, the DNA is TGTGCCATCAGTCGGGGGGGTCGGGTAAACGAGCAGTACTTC.

J is TRBJ2-7 and V is TRBV28, with D perhaps TRBD2 (5 bases). CDR1 MDHEN and CDR2 SYDVKM come from the germline V gene. Trimming left V 3 bases short and J 5 bases short, with 11 bases between. The CDR3 loop spans 13 amino acids. The CDR3 reads CASSLRTGNEQYF. For the CDR3, the DNA is TGTGCCAGCAGTTTGAGGACGGGGAACGAGCAGTACTTC.

In its sample, this clone was seen once. V gene TRBV4-1 combines with J gene TRBJ2-2, with TRBD1 matching over 8 bases. The CDR3 totals 17 residues. After removal of 0 bases from V and 3 bases from J, the junction contained 6 bases not matched to a gene. Germline V gene data show CDR1 as MGHRA and CDR2 as YSYEKL. The CDR3 is CASSQERTGTHTGELFF. In DNA, the CDR3 is TGCGCCAGCAGCCAAGAAAGGACAGGGACCCACACCGGGGAGCTGTTTTTT.

The chain carries TRBV5-1 and TRBJ2-1; TRBD2 agrees at 10 bases. The germline V gene has CDR1 SGHRS and CDR2 YFSETQ. The V gene end was trimmed by 4 bases and the J gene end by 5 bases; junction bases not matched to a gene: 9. The CDR3 is made up of 16 amino acids. The CDR3 DNA is TGCGCCAGCAGCCCACCGGGACTAGCGTACCACAATGAGCAGTTCTTC. Encoded protein: CASSPPGLAYHNEQFF.

This chain joins TRBV28 and TRBJ1-2; TRBD1 matches 8 bases. The ends lost 5 bases at V and 8 bases at J; junction bases unmatched: 19. CDR1 is MDHEN, CDR2 SYDVKM, per germline. CDR3 length: 17 amino acids. The CDR3 DNA reads as TGTGCCAGCAGTCAACCGAGTCGGGGACAGGTCGAGGGGGGCTACACCTTC. This codes for CASSQPSRGQVEGGYTF.

The V call is TRBV18, the J call TRBJ2-2; 8 nucleotides align to TRBD2. V was clipped by 5 bases and J by 5 bases; unmatched bases: 10. Germline-derived CDR1 and CDR2 are KGHSH and LQKENI. The CDR3 runs 16 residues. DNA of the CDR3: TGTGCCAGCTCATTTCCAACCGGGACTAGGACCGGGGAGCTGTTTTTT. It encodes CASSFPTGTRTGELFF.

The V gene is TRBV5-6, the J gene TRBJ2-6, with a weak D call TRBD1 (6 bases). The CDR3 spans 18 residues. CDR1 and CDR2 (germline): SGHDT, YYEEEE. The V and J ends lost 3 bases and 0 bases respectively, with 16 bases between them. CDR3 coding DNA: TGTGCCAGCAGCTCCTCTTGGACAGCAAGCTCTGGGGCCAACGTCCTGACTTTC. Its protein product is CASSSSWTASSGANVLTF.

There are a few counts of this clone. The rearrangement links TRBV28 to TRBJ1-2; 8 bases agree with TRBD1. J was trimmed by 8 bases and V by 6 bases; bases with no gene match: 8. The CDR3 extends over 13 amino acids. Germline values: CDR1 MDHEN, CDR2 SYDVKM. CDR3 sequence (DNA): TGTGCCAGCAGATCGACAGGGGTAGGCGGCTACACCTTC. It is translated as CASRSTGVGGYTF.

V is TRBV5-1 and J is TRBJ1-6; weak D call: TRBD1 (6 bases). This CDR3 is built from 17 residues. Trimming cost V 1 base and J 8 bases, with 19 bases left between them. The germline V gene has CDR1 SGHRS and CDR2 YFSETQ. The CDR3 protein is CASSLRVDSRGDSPLHF. The CDR3 DNA sequence: TGCGCCAGCAGCTTGCGGGTGGACAGTCGGGGGGATTCACCCCTCCACTTT.

This clone was recorded once. The chain has TRBV9 and TRBJ2-3; weak D call: TRBD1 (5 bases). V shed 1 base and J shed 6 bases, with 12 bases lying between them. CDR3 length: 14 amino acids. Germline CDR1 and CDR2: SGDLS and YYNGEE. The CDR3 DNA reads as TGTGCCAGCAGCGTACAGGGCCCCAGGGATACGCAGTATTTT. Amino acid sequence: CASSVQGPRDTQYF.

The rearrangement uses TRBV3-1 (or the pseudogene TRBV3-2) and TRBJ1-2; 7 positions agree with TRBD1. This CDR3 has 14 amino acids. CDR1 LGHDT and CDR2 YNNKEL come from the germline V gene (reference sequence). Trimming took 3 bases from V and 4 from J; bases not matched to a gene: 5. The CDR3 bases are TGTGCCAGCAGCCAGGGGACAGTGGGCTATGGCTACACCTTC. Amino acid sequence: CASSQGTVGYGYTF.